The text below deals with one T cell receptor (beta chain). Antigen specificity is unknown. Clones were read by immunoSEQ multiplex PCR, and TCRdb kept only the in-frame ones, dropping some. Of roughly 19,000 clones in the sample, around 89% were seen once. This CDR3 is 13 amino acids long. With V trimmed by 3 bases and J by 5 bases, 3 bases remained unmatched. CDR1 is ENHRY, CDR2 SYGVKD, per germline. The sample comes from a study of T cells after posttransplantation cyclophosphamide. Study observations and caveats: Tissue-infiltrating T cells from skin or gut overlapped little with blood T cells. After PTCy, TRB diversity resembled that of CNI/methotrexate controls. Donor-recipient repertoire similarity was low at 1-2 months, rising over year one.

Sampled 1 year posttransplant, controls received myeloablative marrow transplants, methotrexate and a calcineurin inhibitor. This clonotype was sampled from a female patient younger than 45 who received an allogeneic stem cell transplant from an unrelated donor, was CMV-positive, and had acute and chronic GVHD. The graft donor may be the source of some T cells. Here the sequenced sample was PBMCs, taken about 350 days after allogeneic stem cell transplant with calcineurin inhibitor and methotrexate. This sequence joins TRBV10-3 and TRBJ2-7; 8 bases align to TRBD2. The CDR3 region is CAISDGTRNEQYV. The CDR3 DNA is TGTGCCATCAGTGACGGGACTAGGAACGAGCAGTACGTC.